The 17 T cell receptor beta chains listed next were all sequenced from one sample in a study of response to subunit inactivated influenza vaccine. TCRdb recomputed calls from the RT-PCR reads with MiXCR, one row per CDR3 protein. The sample lists over 300,000 distinct CDR3 sequences, less than 25% occurring once. The material was PBMCs from blood, obtained 21 months after vaccination. The receptors stem from a man aged 45-69 years who received an inactivated influenza vaccine.

The chain uses TRBV19 and TRBJ1-5; D ambiguous. Trimming took 6 bases from V and 5 from J, leaving 20 bases between them. The CDR3 extends over 16 amino acids. Germline lookup yields CDR1 LNHDA and CDR2 SQIVND (reference sequence). Here the CDR3 DNA reads TGTGCCAGTAGCCGACGGACGGGCCGGACCTATCAGCCCCAGCATTTT. Translation: CASSRRTGRTYQPQHF.

This clonotype was found a few times. The chain recombines TRBV5-1 with TRBJ2-1; 7 bases are shared with TRBD2. V gave up 4 bases and J gave up 4 bases; unmatched junction bases: 11. Germline loops: CDR1 SGHRS, CDR2 YFSETQ. The CDR3 covers 16 residues. CDR3 sequence: CASSPKAGNAYNEQFF. For the CDR3, the DNA is TGCGCCAGCAGCCCGAAAGCGGGAAACGCATACAATGAGCAGTTCTTC.

This clonotype came up many times. V gene TRBV2 combines with J gene TRBJ1-2, with a tentative D call TRBD1 (5 bases). Germline CDR1 is SNHLY and CDR2 is FYNNEI. With 5 bases removed from V and 4 bases from J, the gap between germline ends came to 14 bases. The CDR3 sequence is 14 residues long. CDR3 amino acids: CASSRTQGFYGYTF. The CDR3 DNA sequence: TGTGCCAGCAGTCGGACTCAGGGATTCTATGGCTACACCTTC.

There are a few counts of this clonotype. The J gene is TRBJ2-1, the V gene TRBV20-1; D unresolved. From germline, CDR1 is DFQATT and CDR2 SNEGSKA (reference sequence). The CDR3 loop spans 12 amino acids. Trimming removed 5 bases at V and 6 bases at J, with 11 bases between. This CDR3 reads CSAPNLGNEQFF. The CDR3 DNA sequence: TGCAGTGCTCCTAATCTAGGCAATGAGCAGTTCTTC.

The rearrangement links TRBV15 to TRBJ2-7, with 8 bases lining up with TRBD2. Germline trimming cut 1 base from V and 4 bases from J; bases unmatched to any gene: 9. The length of the CDR3 is 16 residues. Germline V CDR1 and CDR2: LNHNV, YYDKDF (reference sequence). The CDR3 DNA sequence: TGTGCCACCAGCAGAGGGGGACTAGGAGGATATTACGAGCAGTACTTC. This sequence encodes CATSRGGLGGYYEQYF.

This clonotype was seen a few times. This chain links TRBV6-1 with TRBJ1-5, with 7 bases lining up with TRBD1. CDR1 and CDR2 from the germline V gene are MNHNS and SASEGT. CDR3 size: 13 residues. V shed 7 bases and J 9 bases; nucleotides not matched to a gene: 9. The CDR3 protein is CASNLQGNLPQHF. The CDR3 region has the DNA TGTGCCAGCAACTTACAGGGGAACCTGCCCCAGCATTTT.

The chain uses TRBV5-1 and TRBJ1-2; 9 bases map to TRBD1. CDR1 and CDR2 (germline): SGHRS, YFSETQ. After removal of 4 bases from V and 2 bases from J, the junction contained 3 bases not matched to a gene. The CDR3 spans 14 residues. CDR3 nucleotides: TGCGCCAGCAGCAGGACAGGGGCCAACTATGGCTACACCTTC. This sequence encodes CASSRTGANYGYTF.

The J gene is TRBJ1-2, the V gene TRBV7-2; unclear D gene. The CDR3 has 13 amino acids. The germline V gene has CDR1 SGHTA and CDR2 FQGNSA. Between the trimmed V and J ends, which lost 7 bases and 4 bases, there was a span of 13 bases. This CDR3 reads CASILNKGYGYTF. Here the CDR3 DNA reads TGTGCCAGCATCCTGAATAAGGGCTATGGCTACACCTTC.

This clonotype was seen only a few times. The CDR3 DNA is TGTGCCAGCAGCTCGGACTGGGACCGGGAGCTGTTTTTT. This encodes CASSSDWDRELFF. The gene calls are TRBV7-2 and TRBJ2-2, with D perhaps being TRBD1 or TRBD2 (5 bases each). The CDR3 has 13 amino acids. Germline CDR1 SGHTA, CDR2 FQGNSA. The germline V and J ends were trimmed by 4 bases and 9 bases, with 12 bases remaining between them.

This chain uses TRBV14 with TRBJ1-2; D is uncertain. CDR1 SGHDN and CDR2 FVKESK come from the germline V gene. With 6 bases removed from V and 4 bases from J, the gap between germline ends came to 9 bases. The CDR3 sequence is 12 residues long. Here the CDR3 reads CASSRSLYGYTF. The CDR3 DNA reads TGTGCCAGCAGTAGATCCCTCTATGGCTACACCTTC. The full variable domain, with the rest looked up from reference TRBV14 and TRBJ1-2, is EAGVTQFPSHSVIEKGQTVTLRCDPISGHDNLYWYRRVMGKEIKFLLHFVKESKQDESGMPNNRFLAERTGGTYSTLKVQPAELEDSGVYFCASSRSLYGYTFGSGTRLTVV.

This chain uses TRBV29-1 with TRBJ2-5; 7 bases align to TRBD1. Germline values: CDR1 SQVTM, CDR2 ANQGSEA. V trimming: 7 bases; J trimming: 4 bases; junction bases outside the gene matches: 15. There are 15 residues in the CDR3. CDR3 nucleotide sequence: TGCAGCGCTAAACCTGCCACAGGGGCGGGAGAGACCCAGTACTTC. Translating it yields CSAKPATGAGETQYF.

The chain combines TRBV6-5 with TRBJ1-5, with D perhaps TRBD1 (5 bases). The CDR3 consists of 14 residues. Trimming removed 2 bases from V and 7 bases from J, with 12 bases in between. Germline V gives CDR1 MNHEY, CDR2 SVGAGI. The CDR3 reads CASSYARGGQPQHF. CDR3 in DNA: TGTGCCAGCAGTTACGCCCGGGGGGGACAGCCCCAGCATTTT.

This chain links TRBV28 with TRBJ2-2, with 13 nucleotides matching TRBD2. V dropped 8 bases and J dropped 5; count of bases not matched to a gene: 8. This CDR3 is 16 amino acids long. Germline loops: CDR1 MDHEN, CDR2 SYDVKM. CDR3 nucleotide sequence: TGTGCCAGCGCCGGACTAGCGGGAGTAGGGACCGGGGAGCTGTTTTTT. Encoded protein: CASAGLAGVGTGELFF. The full variable domain, with the rest looked up from reference TRBV28 and TRBJ2-2, is DVKVTQSSRYLVKRTGEKVFLECVQDMDHENMFWYRQDPGLGLRLIYFSYDVKMKEKGDIPEGYSVSREKKERFSLILESASTNQTSMYLCASAGLAGVGTGELFFGEGSRLTVL.

This chain joins TRBV4-2 and TRBJ1-2, with TRBD1 as a possible D gene (6 bases). The CDR3 consists of 15 residues. Deletions cut 2 bases from V and 9 bases from J, with 19 bases between. CDR1 is LGHNA and CDR2 is YNFKEQ in the germline V gene. In DNA form, the CDR3 reads TGTGCCAGCAGCCAATCCGCGGCAGGGGAACATAGCTACACCTTC. It translates to CASSQSAAGEHSYTF.

The chain uses TRBV5-1 and TRBJ2-3; TRBD1 agrees at 7 bases. Per the germline V gene, CDR1 is SGHRS and CDR2 is YFSETQ. V gave up 4 bases and J gave up 1 base; unmatched junction bases: 6. This CDR3 has 15 residues. The CDR3 DNA sequence: TGCGCCAGCAGCCTGGGACAGACACGCACAGATACGCAGTATTTT. This translates into CASSLGQTRTDTQYF.

The rearrangement uses TRBV6-5 and TRBJ2-1; D not resolved. The CDR3 runs to 15 residues. The germline V and J ends were trimmed by 1 base and 2 bases, with 9 bases remaining between them. Germline V gene data show CDR1 as MNHEY and CDR2 as SVGAGI. The CDR3 DNA is TGTGCCAGCAGTTACTGGCGCGGAGCCTACAATGAGCAGTTCTTC. Amino acids: CASSYWRGAYNEQFF.

V gene TRBV20-1 combines with J gene TRBJ2-7, with TRBD2 matching over 8 bases. The CDR3 runs 13 residues. The germline V gene has CDR1 DFQATT and CDR2 SNEGSKA (reference sequence). V dropped 6 bases and J dropped 6; count of bases not matched to a gene: 10. The CDR3 spells CSASLGLALEQYF. The CDR3 DNA reads TGCAGTGCATCGCTTGGACTAGCTCTCGAGCAGTACTTC.